The rows below give T cell receptor beta chains drawn from one sample of a study of long-term antiretroviral therapy in people with HIV. This table comes from immunoSEQ multiplex PCR, and its TCRdb copy is limited to in-frame clones, with some not included. The sample holds tens of thousands of clones, more than 75% seen once. The sample in question was unsorted PBMCs, obtained 0.1 years before starting antiretroviral therapy. Receptors were obtained from a woman aged 45 to 65 with HIV. CDR3s include the opening cysteine and the closing phenylalanine or tryptophan. The order of the fields is D gene, J gene, CDR3 length, clone size, V gene, CDR3 DNA, CDR3 protein. A D gene is named only where the DNA matches it firmly. Some rows have no size entry. The others give once, few or many, or a class for an expanded clone.

. | TRBJ1-2 | 13 | . | TRBV30 | TGTGCCTGGAGCTCCATCGGGACCGATGGCTACACCTTC | CAWSSIGTDGYTF
. | TRBJ2-1 | 17 | . | TRBV5-8 | TGTGCCAGCAGCTTGATTTTAGGACGGAGCTCCTACAATGAGCAGTTCTTC | CASSLILGRSSYNEQFF
TRBD1 | TRBJ1-2 | 16 | . | TRBV19 | TGTGCCAGTAGTTCTGGCTCACGGGACAGGGTTTATGGCTACACCTTC | CASSSGSRDRVYGYTF
. | TRBJ1-2 | 15 | . | TRBV4-2 | TGTGCCAGCAGCCACGAATCGGGGTCCGGCTATGGCTACACCTTC | CASSHESGSGYGYTF
. | TRBJ1-1 | 16 | . | TRBV7-6 | TGTGCCAGCAGCTTGATGTCCAGCCGTGAACTGACTGAAGCTTTCTTT | CASSLMSSRELTEAFF
TRBD2 | TRBJ2-3 | 14 | . | TRBV7-6 | TGTGCCAGCAGCTTAGTCGGGGGGGCAGATACGCAGTATTTT | CASSLVGGADTQYF
. | TRBJ1-1 | 11 | . | TRBV6-5 | TGTGCCAGCAGTTCAACCCAGGGAGCTTTCTTT | CASSSTQGAFF
. | TRBJ1-1 | 16 | . | TRBV7-9 | TGTGCCAGCAGCTCCGGGGTCAGGGCTGCGAACACTGAAGCTTTCTTT | CASSSGVRAANTEAFF
TRBD1 | TRBJ1-1 | 14 | once | TRBV7-8 | TGTGCCATCCTCGAACAGGGGGCCCTCCCTGAAGCTTTCTTT | CAILEQGALPEAFF
. | TRBJ2-7 | 14 | few | TRBV10-3 | TGTGCCATCAGGACCGAAGGGGTCGCCTACGAGCAGTACTTC | CAIRTEGVAYEQYF
. | TRBJ2-1 | 15 | . | TRBV7-6 | TGTGCCAGCACCCGGCGGAGGGGCTCCTTGGGGGAGCAGTTCTTC | CASTRRRGSLGEQFF
TRBD1 | TRBJ1-1 | 15 | . | TRBV5-1 | TGCGCCAGCAGCTTATGGGACAGCGGGGGCACTGAAGCTTTCTTT | CASSLWDSGGTEAFF
. | TRBJ2-7 | 14 | . | TRBV6-1 | TGTGCCAGCTTGGGGTGGGGGACCGGGGACGAGCAGTACTTC | CASLGWGTGDEQYF
. | TRBJ1-4 | 14 | . | TRBV7-2 | TGTGCCAGCAGCTTACCGGGGGCGAGGGAAAAACTGTTTTTT | CASSLPGAREKLFF
. | TRBJ2-1 | 13 | . | TRBV11-3 | TGTGCCAGCAGCGGGTTTAGCTACAATGAGCAGTTCTTC | CASSGFSYNEQFF
TRBD1 | TRBJ1-2 | 11 | few | TRBV2 | TGTGCCAGCGGGACAGTCTATGGCTACACCTTC | CASGTVYGYTF
. | TRBJ1-6 | 14 | . | TRBV10-2 | TGCGCCAGCAGTGAAAGCAGTCATAATTCACCCCTCCACTTT | CASSESSHNSPLHF
TRBD2 | TRBJ2-3 | 16 | . | TRBV4-1 | TGCGCCAGCAGCCAAGATTTCGGGGGGGCCGCAGATACGCAGTATTTT | CASSQDFGGAADTQYF
. | TRBJ1-1 | 15 | . | TRBV4-1 | TGCGCCAGCAGCCCAGTTCGGGAGGCGAACACTGAAGCTTTCTTT | CASSPVREANTEAFF
TRBD1 | TRBJ1-2 | 15 | . | TRBV30 | TGTGCCGACATTACCCCGGACAGGGAAGGTTATGGCTACACCTTC | CADITPDREGYGYTF